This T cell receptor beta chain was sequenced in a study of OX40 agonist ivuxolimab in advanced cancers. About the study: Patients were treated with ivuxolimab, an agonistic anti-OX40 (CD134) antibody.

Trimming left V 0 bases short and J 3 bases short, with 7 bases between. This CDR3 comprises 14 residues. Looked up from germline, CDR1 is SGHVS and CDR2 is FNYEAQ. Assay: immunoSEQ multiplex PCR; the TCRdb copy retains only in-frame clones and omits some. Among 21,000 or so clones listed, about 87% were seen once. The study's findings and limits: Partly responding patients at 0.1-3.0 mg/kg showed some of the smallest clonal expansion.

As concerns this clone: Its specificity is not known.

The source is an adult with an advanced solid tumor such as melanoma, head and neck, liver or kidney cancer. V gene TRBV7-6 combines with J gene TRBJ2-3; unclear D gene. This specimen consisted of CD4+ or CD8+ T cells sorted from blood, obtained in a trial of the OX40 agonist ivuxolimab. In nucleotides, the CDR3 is TGTGCCAGCAGCTTAGCGATGGTGACAGATACGCAGTATTTT. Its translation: CASSLAMVTDTQYF.